The T cell receptor beta chain described here comes from a study of blood T cell repertoires in COVID-19. Germline values: CDR1 SGDLS, CDR2 YYNGEE. The ends were cut back, 4 bases at V and 3 bases at J, with 8 bases in the middle. This CDR3 is 12 amino acids long. Repertoires were generated with immunoSEQ multiplex PCR, while TCRdb's copy carries only in-frame clones and drops some. The sample shows around 68,000 clones, roughly nine tenths of them seen only once. This chain links TRBV9 with TRBJ2-7; no reliable D call. This TCR came from a man aged 50 to 60 with active COVID-19. Sequences were obtained from peripheral blood. CDR3 residues: CASSPNNYEQYF. DNA for the CDR3: TGTGCCAGCAGCCCTAATAACTACGAGCAGTACTTC.